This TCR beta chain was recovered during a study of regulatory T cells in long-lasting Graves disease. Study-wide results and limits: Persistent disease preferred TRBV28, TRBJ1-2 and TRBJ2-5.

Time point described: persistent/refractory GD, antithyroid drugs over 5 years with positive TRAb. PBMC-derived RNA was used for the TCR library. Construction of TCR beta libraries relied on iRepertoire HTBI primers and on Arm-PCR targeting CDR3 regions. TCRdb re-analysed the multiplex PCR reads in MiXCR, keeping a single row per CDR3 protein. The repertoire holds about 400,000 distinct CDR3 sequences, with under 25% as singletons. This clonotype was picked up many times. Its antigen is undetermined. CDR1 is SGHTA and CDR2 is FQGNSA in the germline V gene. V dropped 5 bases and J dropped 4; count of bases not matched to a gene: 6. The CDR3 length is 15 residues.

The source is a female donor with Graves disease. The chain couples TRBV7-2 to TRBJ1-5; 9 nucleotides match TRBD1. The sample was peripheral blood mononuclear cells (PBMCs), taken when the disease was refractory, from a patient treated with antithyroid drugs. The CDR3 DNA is TGTGCCAGCAGCCAAGGGACAGGGTTTAATCAGCCCCAGCATTTT. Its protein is CASSQGTGFNQPQHF. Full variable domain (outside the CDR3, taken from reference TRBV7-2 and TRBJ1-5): GAGVSQSPSNKVTEKGKDVELRCDPISGHTALYWYRQSLGQGLEFLIYFQGNSAPDKSGLPSDRFSAERTGGSVSTLTIQRTQQEDSAVYLCASSQGTGFNQPQHFGDGTRLSIL.